A selection of T cell receptor beta chains follows, all from one sample in a study of T cells in Graves' hyperthyroidism and ophthalmopathy. MiXCR was run by TCRdb on the multiplex PCR reads, yielding one entry per CDR3 protein. The sample records fewer than 550,000 distinct CDR3 sequences, 15% to 19% being singletons. What was sequenced was blood. These receptors were collected from a woman younger than 30 with Graves' hyperthyroidism. Both conserved end residues are part of each CDR3. The order of the fields is CDR3 protein, CDR3 DNA, J gene, clone size, V gene, D gene. A D gene is named only where the DNA matches it firmly. Rows may omit the clone size; those that give it use once, few, many or a size class.

cdr3_aa: CASSQERWNTGELFF; cdr3_nt: TGTGCCAGCAGCCAAGAGCGGTGGAACACCGGGGAGCTGTTTTTT; j_call: TRBJ2-2; clone_size: -; v_call: TRBV3-1; d_call: -
cdr3_aa: CASSPRANWDEQFF; cdr3_nt: TGTGCCAGCTCACCACGGGCCAATTGGGATGAGCAGTTCTTC; j_call: TRBJ2-1; clone_size: many; v_call: TRBV18; d_call: -
cdr3_aa: CASSQDALRGSHTEAFF; cdr3_nt: TGTGCCAGCAGCCAAGATGCTTTGAGGGGAAGCCACACTGAAGCTTTCTTT; j_call: TRBJ1-1; clone_size: -; v_call: TRBV3-1; d_call: -
cdr3_aa: CASSLGYGEGQPQHF; cdr3_nt: TGCGCCAGCAGCTTGGGGTACGGGGAGGGTCAGCCCCAGCATTTT; j_call: TRBJ1-5; clone_size: -; v_call: TRBV5-1; d_call: -
cdr3_aa: CATSRDRTEITQYF; cdr3_nt: TGTGCCACCAGCAGAGACCGAACCGAAATCACGCAGTATTTT; j_call: TRBJ2-3; clone_size: few; v_call: TRBV15; d_call: -
cdr3_aa: CASSLAGTSGNEQFF; cdr3_nt: TGCGCCAGCAGCTTGGCGGGGACTAGCGGGAATGAGCAGTTCTTC; j_call: TRBJ2-1; clone_size: many; v_call: TRBV5-1; d_call: TRBD2
cdr3_aa: CASSWGTGLAYNEQFF; cdr3_nt: TGTGCCAGCAGTTGGGGGACAGGGTTGGCCTACAATGAGCAGTTCTTC; j_call: TRBJ2-1; clone_size: many; v_call: TRBV12-3/TRBV12-4; d_call: TRBD1
cdr3_aa: CASRLQGATNTGELFF; cdr3_nt: TGCGCCAGCAGGCTGCAGGGGGCGACGAACACCGGGGAGCTGTTTTTT; j_call: TRBJ2-2; clone_size: many; v_call: TRBV4-3; d_call: TRBD1
cdr3_aa: CASSLGSKISTDTQYF; cdr3_nt: TGTGCCAGCAGCTTAGGCTCAAAAATCAGCACAGATACGCAGTATTTT; j_call: TRBJ2-3; clone_size: -; v_call: TRBV7-2; d_call: -
cdr3_aa: CASSRDRGEFNEQYF; cdr3_nt: TGTGCCAGCAGTCGGGACAGGGGTGAATTCAACGAGCAGTACTTC; j_call: TRBJ2-7; clone_size: many; v_call: TRBV28; d_call: TRBD1
cdr3_aa: CASSHSVLTATNVHTEAFF; cdr3_nt: TGTGCCAGCAGTCACTCCGTCTTGACAGCTACGAATGTACACACTGAAGCTTTCTTT; j_call: TRBJ1-1; clone_size: many; v_call: TRBV12-3/TRBV12-4; d_call: -
cdr3_aa: CASSLYGNQETQYF; cdr3_nt: TGTGCCAGCAGTTTATATGGGAACCAAGAGACCCAGTACTTC; j_call: TRBJ2-5; clone_size: many; v_call: TRBV27; d_call: -
cdr3_aa: CASSLGSGSGANVLTF; cdr3_nt: TGTGCCAGCAGCTTAGGGTCGGGCTCTGGGGCCAACGTCCTGACTTTC; j_call: TRBJ2-6; clone_size: few; v_call: TRBV7-9; d_call: -
cdr3_aa: CASSLLGATSTDTQYF; cdr3_nt: TGTGCCAGCAGTTTATTGGGCGCAACTAGCACAGATACGCAGTATTTT; j_call: TRBJ2-3; clone_size: many; v_call: TRBV12-3/TRBV12-4; d_call: -
cdr3_aa: CASIQSGGTYEQYF; cdr3_nt: TGTGCCAGCATCCAGAGCGGGGGGACCTACGAGCAGTACTTC; j_call: TRBJ2-7; clone_size: few; v_call: TRBV6-1; d_call: TRBD2
cdr3_aa: CASSLAQIGGGVNQPQHF; cdr3_nt: TGTGCCAGCAGCTTGGCTCAGATAGGAGGGGGCGTCAATCAGCCCCAGCATTTT; j_call: TRBJ1-5; clone_size: -; v_call: TRBV5-6; d_call: TRBD1
cdr3_aa: CASSFPSQGPTYNEQFF; cdr3_nt: TGTGCCAGCAGTTTCCCCAGTCAAGGGCCTACCTACAATGAGCAGTTCTTC; j_call: TRBJ2-1; clone_size: few; v_call: TRBV27; d_call: -
cdr3_aa: CASSMGGTSGNTIYF; cdr3_nt: TGTGCCAGCAGCATGGGGGGGACCTCTGGAAACACCATATATTTT; j_call: TRBJ1-3; clone_size: many; v_call: TRBV28; d_call: -
cdr3_aa: CASSFSGQGSYGYTF; cdr3_nt: TGTGCCAGCAGTTTTTCGGGACAGGGGAGCTATGGCTACACCTTC; j_call: TRBJ1-2; clone_size: -; v_call: TRBV28; d_call: TRBD1
cdr3_aa: CASSPPSRQETQYF; cdr3_nt: TGTGCCAGCTCACCTCCGAGCCGGCAAGAGACCCAGTACTTC; j_call: TRBJ2-5; clone_size: many; v_call: TRBV18; d_call: -
cdr3_aa: CASSIGGRWTPNTEAFF; cdr3_nt: TGTGCCAGTAGTATTGGGGGCAGGTGGACCCCGAACACTGAAGCTTTCTTT; j_call: TRBJ1-1; clone_size: few; v_call: TRBV19; d_call: -
cdr3_aa: CSAGVQGRWGNQPQHF; cdr3_nt: TGCAGTGCTGGGGTACAGGGACGGTGGGGCAATCAGCCCCAGCATTTT; j_call: TRBJ1-5; clone_size: few; v_call: TRBV20-1; d_call: -
cdr3_aa: CASSQGGRYRGYTF; cdr3_nt: TGTGCCAGCAGCCAAGGGGGACGGTATAGGGGCTACACCTTC; j_call: TRBJ1-2; clone_size: many; v_call: TRBV3-1; d_call: -
cdr3_aa: CASSLSGTSYEQYF; cdr3_nt: TGCGCCAGCAGCTTGTCGGGGACCTCTTACGAGCAGTACTTC; j_call: TRBJ2-7; clone_size: many; v_call: TRBV5-1; d_call: -
cdr3_aa: CASSLSGWGSYNEQFF; cdr3_nt: TGTGCCAGCAGCTTATCTGGCTGGGGCTCCTACAATGAGCAGTTCTTC; j_call: TRBJ2-1; clone_size: many; v_call: TRBV13; d_call: -
cdr3_aa: CASSGGQVPSYEQYF; cdr3_nt: TGTGCCAGCAGTGGGGGACAGGTCCCCTCCTACGAGCAGTACTTC; j_call: TRBJ2-7; clone_size: -; v_call: TRBV27; d_call: TRBD1
cdr3_aa: CASDPPPQQALTNEKLFF; cdr3_nt: TGTGCCAGCGACCCCCCCCCTCAACAGGCCCTCACTAATGAAAAACTGTTTTTT; j_call: TRBJ1-4; clone_size: few; v_call: TRBV12-3/TRBV12-4; d_call: -
cdr3_aa: CASSYRGRGLVSGANVLTF; cdr3_nt: TGTGCCAGCAGTTATCGGGGCAGGGGTCTCGTCTCTGGGGCCAACGTCCTGACTTTC; j_call: TRBJ2-6; clone_size: few; v_call: TRBV6-1; d_call: -
cdr3_aa: CASRPRTSRAKMLEEQYF; cdr3_nt: TGTGCCAGCCGCCCCCGGACTAGCCGAGCGAAGATGTTGGAAGAGCAGTACTTC; j_call: TRBJ2-7; clone_size: -; v_call: TRBV6-8; d_call: TRBD2
cdr3_aa: CASSLWLPGQGRIYEQYF; cdr3_nt: TGCGCCAGCAGCTTGTGGTTACCGGGCCAGGGGAGGATCTACGAGCAGTACTTC; j_call: TRBJ2-7; clone_size: many; v_call: TRBV5-1; d_call: -
cdr3_aa: CASSYRLAGAGVTQYF; cdr3_nt: TGTGCCAGCAGTTACAGACTAGCGGGGGCCGGGGTGACCCAGTACTTC; j_call: TRBJ2-5; clone_size: -; v_call: TRBV6-5; d_call: TRBD2
cdr3_aa: CSATGLAGLNEQYF; cdr3_nt: TGCAGTGCCACAGGACTAGCGGGTTTAAACGAGCAGTACTTC; j_call: TRBJ2-7; clone_size: few; v_call: TRBV20-1; d_call: TRBD2
cdr3_aa: CSAGRTSRSYEQYF; cdr3_nt: TGCAGTGCTGGGCGGACTAGCCGGTCCTACGAGCAGTACTTC; j_call: TRBJ2-7; clone_size: many; v_call: TRBV20-1; d_call: TRBD2
cdr3_aa: CASRAQSTVAYQPQHF; cdr3_nt: TGTGCCAGTAGGGCCCAGTCCACCGTGGCATATCAGCCCCAGCATTTT; j_call: TRBJ1-5; clone_size: few; v_call: TRBV19; d_call: -
cdr3_aa: CASSLGRAGANYEQYF; cdr3_nt: TGTGCCAGCAGCTTAGGTCGAGCGGGAGCTAACTACGAGCAGTACTTC; j_call: TRBJ2-7; clone_size: -; v_call: TRBV7-2; d_call: TRBD2
cdr3_aa: CASSSTGAPAFF; cdr3_nt: TGTGCCAGCAGTTCGACGGGGGCTCCGGCTTTCTTT; j_call: TRBJ1-1; clone_size: many; v_call: TRBV27; d_call: -
cdr3_aa: CASSAHRVQDEQYF; cdr3_nt: TGTGCCAGCAGCGCACACAGGGTCCAGGACGAGCAGTACTTC; j_call: TRBJ2-7; clone_size: -; v_call: TRBV9; d_call: -
cdr3_aa: CAITYGGPTDTQYF; cdr3_nt: TGTGCCATCACCTACGGGGGGCCCACAGATACGCAGTATTTT; j_call: TRBJ2-3; clone_size: many; v_call: TRBV10-3; d_call: -
cdr3_aa: CASSIVAGEETQYF; cdr3_nt: TGTGCCAGTAGTATAGTAGCAGGAGAAGAGACCCAGTACTTC; j_call: TRBJ2-5; clone_size: few; v_call: TRBV19; d_call: -
cdr3_aa: CASSPDLLRSGNTIYF; cdr3_nt: TGTGCCAGCAGTCCCGACCTCCTCAGATCTGGAAACACCATATATTTT; j_call: TRBJ1-3; clone_size: few; v_call: TRBV27; d_call: -
cdr3_aa: CAGSRGLRRSYEQYF; cdr3_nt: TGCGCCGGCAGCCGGGGACTGCGGAGGTCCTACGAGCAGTACTTC; j_call: TRBJ2-7; clone_size: -; v_call: TRBV4-3; d_call: -
cdr3_aa: CASSQRGSDTQYF; cdr3_nt: TGTGCCAGCAGCCAACGGGGCTCAGATACGCAGTATTTT; j_call: TRBJ2-3; clone_size: -; v_call: TRBV12-3/TRBV12-4; d_call: -
cdr3_aa: CASSQIASGTSAETQYF; cdr3_nt: TGTGCCAGCAGCCAAATAGCTAGCGGGACTAGTGCAGAGACCCAGTACTTC; j_call: TRBJ2-5; clone_size: many; v_call: TRBV3-1; d_call: TRBD2
cdr3_aa: CASSYLTSGWPYNEQFF; cdr3_nt: TGTGCCAGCAGCTATTTGACTAGCGGGTGGCCCTACAATGAGCAGTTCTTC; j_call: TRBJ2-1; clone_size: -; v_call: TRBV5-6; d_call: TRBD2
cdr3_aa: CASSPSGTGTAKNIQYF; cdr3_nt: TGTGCCAGCAGCCCTAGCGGGACAGGGACGGCCAAAAACATTCAGTACTTC; j_call: TRBJ2-4; clone_size: many; v_call: TRBV12-3/TRBV12-4; d_call: -
cdr3_aa: CASSESGRNYGYTF; cdr3_nt: TGTGCCAGCAGTGAATCCGGCAGGAACTATGGCTACACCTTC; j_call: TRBJ1-2; clone_size: many; v_call: TRBV6-1; d_call: -
cdr3_aa: CASSERAEENTGELFF; cdr3_nt: TGTGCCAGCAGTGAAAGGGCCGAAGAGAACACCGGGGAGCTGTTTTTT; j_call: TRBJ2-2; clone_size: many; v_call: TRBV2; d_call: -
cdr3_aa: CASSRAAGTNEKLFF; cdr3_nt: TGTGCCAGCTCACGTGCAGCAGGGACTAATGAAAAACTGTTTTTT; j_call: TRBJ1-4; clone_size: many; v_call: TRBV18; d_call: -
cdr3_aa: CASTPRQSGTEAFF; cdr3_nt: TGTGCCAGCACCCCACGCCAGTCGGGGACTGAAGCTTTCTTT; j_call: TRBJ1-1; clone_size: medium-sized; v_call: TRBV3-1; d_call: -
cdr3_aa: CASSFPPSGLAANNEQFF; cdr3_nt: TGTGCCAGCAGTTTTCCCCCCTCGGGACTAGCGGCAAACAATGAGCAGTTCTTC; j_call: TRBJ2-1; clone_size: -; v_call: TRBV28; d_call: TRBD2
cdr3_aa: CSARLGGSYEQYF; cdr3_nt: TGCAGTGCTAGGTTGGGCGGATCCTACGAGCAGTACTTC; j_call: TRBJ2-7; clone_size: many; v_call: TRBV20-1; d_call: -
cdr3_aa: CASSLTGVTETQYF; cdr3_nt: TGTGCCAGCAGTTTGACAGGGGTGACGGAGACCCAGTACTTC; j_call: TRBJ2-5; clone_size: many; v_call: TRBV28; d_call: TRBD1
cdr3_aa: CATSSRTSGIAYNEQFF; cdr3_nt: TGTGCCACCAGCAGCAGGACTAGCGGGATCGCCTACAATGAGCAGTTCTTC; j_call: TRBJ2-1; clone_size: many; v_call: TRBV15; d_call: TRBD2
cdr3_aa: CASSGGVTGELFF; cdr3_nt: TGTGCCAGCAGCGGGGGAGTGACCGGGGAGCTGTTTTTT; j_call: TRBJ2-2; clone_size: -; v_call: TRBV11-3; d_call: -
cdr3_aa: CASSQDYGNNQPQHF; cdr3_nt: TGTGCCAGCAGCCAAGATTACGGGAACAATCAGCCCCAGCATTTT; j_call: TRBJ1-5; clone_size: many; v_call: TRBV3-1; d_call: -
cdr3_aa: CASSQEARKDEQYF; cdr3_nt: TGTGCCAGCAGCCAAGAGGCTAGAAAGGACGAGCAGTACTTC; j_call: TRBJ2-7; clone_size: many; v_call: TRBV3-1; d_call: -
cdr3_aa: CASSFGKGDEKLFF; cdr3_nt: TGTGCCAGCAGCTTTGGAAAGGGGGATGAAAAACTGTTTTTT; j_call: TRBJ1-4; clone_size: few; v_call: TRBV13; d_call: -
cdr3_aa: CASSSSGFSYEQYF; cdr3_nt: TGTGCCAGCAGCTCATCGGGATTCTCCTACGAGCAGTACTTC; j_call: TRBJ2-7; clone_size: few; v_call: TRBV7-9; d_call: -
cdr3_aa: CASSLDGWASGTDTQYF; cdr3_nt: TGTGCCAGCAGCTTAGATGGATGGGCTAGCGGCACAGATACGCAGTATTTT; j_call: TRBJ2-3; clone_size: many; v_call: TRBV11-2; d_call: -
cdr3_aa: CASSEGRYYNEQFF; cdr3_nt: TGTGCCAGCAGTGAAGGACGGTACTACAATGAGCAGTTCTTC; j_call: TRBJ2-1; clone_size: many; v_call: TRBV2; d_call: -